A selection of T cell receptor beta chains follows, all from one sample in a study of blood T cell repertoires in COVID-19. Data came from immunoSEQ multiplex PCR; TCRdb stores just in-frame clones and leaves some out. The profile shows roughly 330,000 clones, around 87% of them singletons. Sequencing was carried out using PBMCs or T cells enriched from blood (not recorded which). These receptors were taken from a woman in her twenties or thirties who had recovered from COVID-19. The CDR3 runs from the conserved cysteine through the conserved F or W. Each record gives: J gene, D gene, V gene, CDR3 protein. D genes are given only for firm matches.

>TRBJ2-1|TRBD2|TRBV4-1
CASSLRTSGASPEEQFF
>TRBJ1-2|.|TRBV30
CAWSALPGGGYTF
>TRBJ1-1|TRBD1|TRBV9
CASSAITGGTEAFF
>TRBJ1-5|.|TRBV19
CASSLSPAGQPQHF
>TRBJ2-2|.|TRBV4-3
CASSHERRRGLNTGELFF
>TRBJ1-1|TRBD1|TRBV7-2
CASRKTGGNDGTEAFF
>TRBJ1-5|.|TRBV16
CASSPMLERTQPQHF
>TRBJ1-4|.|TRBV15
CATSRDGRARGKLFF
>TRBJ1-1|.|TRBV9
CASSKQGREAFF
>TRBJ1-2|.|TRBV12-3/TRBV12-4
CASTLTPLRDYTF
>TRBJ2-7|.|TRBV27
CASSLQGSYEQYF
>TRBJ2-1|TRBD2|TRBV12-5
CASGTSGRGEQFF
>TRBJ2-3|TRBD2|TRBV6-1
CASSEAGSGGDAHTQYF
>TRBJ2-1|TRBD2|TRBV7-2
CASSRLAGAYNEQFF
>TRBJ1-2|TRBD1|TRBV6-1
CASSVTRDSRQSGYTF
>TRBJ1-5|.|TRBV19
CASSIYSQSQPQHF